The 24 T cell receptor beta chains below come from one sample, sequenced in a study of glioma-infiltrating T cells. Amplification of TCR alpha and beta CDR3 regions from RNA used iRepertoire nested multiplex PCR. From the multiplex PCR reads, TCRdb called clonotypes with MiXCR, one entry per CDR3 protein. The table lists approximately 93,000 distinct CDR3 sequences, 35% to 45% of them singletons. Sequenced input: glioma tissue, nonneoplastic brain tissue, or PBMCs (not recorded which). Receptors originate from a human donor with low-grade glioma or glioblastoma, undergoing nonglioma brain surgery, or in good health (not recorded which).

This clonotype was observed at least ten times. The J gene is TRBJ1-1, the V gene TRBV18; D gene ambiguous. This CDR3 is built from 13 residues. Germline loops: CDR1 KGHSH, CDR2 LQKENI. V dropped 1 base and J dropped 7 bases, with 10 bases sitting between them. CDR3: CASSPLDSSEAFF. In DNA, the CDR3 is TGTGCCAGCTCACCACTGGACTCAAGTGAAGCTTTCTTT.

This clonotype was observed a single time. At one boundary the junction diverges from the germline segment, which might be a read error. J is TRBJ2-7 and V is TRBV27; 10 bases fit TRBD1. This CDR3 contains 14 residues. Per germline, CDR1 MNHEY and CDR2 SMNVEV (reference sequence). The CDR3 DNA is TGTACCAGCAGTTTCCGGGACAGGGGCGACGAGCGGTACTTC. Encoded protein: CTSSFRDRGDERYF.

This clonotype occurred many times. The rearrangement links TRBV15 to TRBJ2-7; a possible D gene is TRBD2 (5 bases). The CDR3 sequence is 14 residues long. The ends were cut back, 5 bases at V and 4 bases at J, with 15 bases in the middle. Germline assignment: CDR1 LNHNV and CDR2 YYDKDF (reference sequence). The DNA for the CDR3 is TGTGCCACCAGCCCTCGGTTAGGACTTTACGAGCAGTACTTC. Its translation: CATSPRLGLYEQYF.

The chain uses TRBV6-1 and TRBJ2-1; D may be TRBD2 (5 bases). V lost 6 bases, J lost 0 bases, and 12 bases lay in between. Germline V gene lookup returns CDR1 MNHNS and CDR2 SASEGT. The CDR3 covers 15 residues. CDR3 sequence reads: CASRERRGSYNEQFF. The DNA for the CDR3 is TGTGCCAGCAGAGAGCGCCGGGGCTCCTACAATGAGCAGTTCTTC.

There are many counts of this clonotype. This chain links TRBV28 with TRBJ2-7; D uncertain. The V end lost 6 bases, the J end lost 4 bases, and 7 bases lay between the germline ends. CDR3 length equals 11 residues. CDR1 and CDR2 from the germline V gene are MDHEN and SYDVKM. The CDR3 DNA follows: TGTGCCAGCAGGACCTTATACGAGCAGTACTTC. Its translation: CASRTLYEQYF.

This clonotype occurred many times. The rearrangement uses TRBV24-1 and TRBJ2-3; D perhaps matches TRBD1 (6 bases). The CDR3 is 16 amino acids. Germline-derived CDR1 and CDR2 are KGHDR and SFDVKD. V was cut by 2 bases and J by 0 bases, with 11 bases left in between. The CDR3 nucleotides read TGTGCCACCAGTGATTGGACAGTCGGTAGCACAGATACGCAGTATTTT. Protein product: CATSDWTVGSTDTQYF.

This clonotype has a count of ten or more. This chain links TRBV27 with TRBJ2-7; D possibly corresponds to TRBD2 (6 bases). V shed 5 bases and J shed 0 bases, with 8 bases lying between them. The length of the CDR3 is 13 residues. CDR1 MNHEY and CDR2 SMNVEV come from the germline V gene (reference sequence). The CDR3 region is CASSIAVSYEQYF. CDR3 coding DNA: TGTGCCAGCAGTATAGCGGTCTCCTACGAGCAGTACTTC.

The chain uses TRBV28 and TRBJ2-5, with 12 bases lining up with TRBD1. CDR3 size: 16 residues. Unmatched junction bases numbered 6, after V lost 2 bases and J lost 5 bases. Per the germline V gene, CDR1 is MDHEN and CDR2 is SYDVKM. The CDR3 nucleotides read TGTGCCAGCAGTTTAGGGACAGGGGGCCGGTGGGAGACCCAGTACTTC. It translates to CASSLGTGGRWETQYF.

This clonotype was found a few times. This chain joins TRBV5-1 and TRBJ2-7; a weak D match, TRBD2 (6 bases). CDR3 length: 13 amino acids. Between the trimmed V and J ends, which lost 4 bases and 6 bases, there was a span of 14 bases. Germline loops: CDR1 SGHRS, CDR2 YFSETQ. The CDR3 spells CASSHLRESEQYF. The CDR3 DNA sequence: TGCGCCAGCAGCCACTTACGGGAGTCCGAGCAGTACTTC.

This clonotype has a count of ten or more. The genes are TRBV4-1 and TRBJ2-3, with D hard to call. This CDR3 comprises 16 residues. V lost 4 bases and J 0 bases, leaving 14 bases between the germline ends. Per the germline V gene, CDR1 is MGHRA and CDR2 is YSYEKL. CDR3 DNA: TGCGCCAGCAGCCCGGACGACTTAAAGAGCACAGATACGCAGTATTTT. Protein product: CASSPDDLKSTDTQYF.

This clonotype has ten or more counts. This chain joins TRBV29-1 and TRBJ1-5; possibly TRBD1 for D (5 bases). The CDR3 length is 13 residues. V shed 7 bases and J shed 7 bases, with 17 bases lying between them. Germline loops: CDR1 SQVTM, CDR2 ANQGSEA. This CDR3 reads CSATGGINQPQHF. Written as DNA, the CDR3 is TGCAGCGCCACCGGGGGAATCAACCAGCCCCAGCATTTT.

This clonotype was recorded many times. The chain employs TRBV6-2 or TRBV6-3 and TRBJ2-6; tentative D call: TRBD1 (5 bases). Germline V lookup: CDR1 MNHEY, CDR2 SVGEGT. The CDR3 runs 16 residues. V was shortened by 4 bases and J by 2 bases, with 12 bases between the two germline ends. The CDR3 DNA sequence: TGTGCCAGCAGTTCCGTGGGGCAACCTGGGGCCAACGTCCTGACTTTC. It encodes CASSSVGQPGANVLTF.

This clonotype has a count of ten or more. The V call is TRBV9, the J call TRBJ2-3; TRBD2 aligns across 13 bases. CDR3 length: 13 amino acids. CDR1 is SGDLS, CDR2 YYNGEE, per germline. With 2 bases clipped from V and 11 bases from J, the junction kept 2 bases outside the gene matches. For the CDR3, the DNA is TGTGCCAGCAGCGTTGGGACTAGCGGGATGCAGTATTTT. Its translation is CASSVGTSGMQYF.

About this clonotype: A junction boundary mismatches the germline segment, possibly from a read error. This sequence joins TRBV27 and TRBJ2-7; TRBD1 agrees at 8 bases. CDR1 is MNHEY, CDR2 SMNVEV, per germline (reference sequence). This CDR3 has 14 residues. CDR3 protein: CASSFPDRGNEQCF. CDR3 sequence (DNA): TGTGCCAGCAGTTTTCCCGACAGGGGCAACGAGCAGTGCTTC.

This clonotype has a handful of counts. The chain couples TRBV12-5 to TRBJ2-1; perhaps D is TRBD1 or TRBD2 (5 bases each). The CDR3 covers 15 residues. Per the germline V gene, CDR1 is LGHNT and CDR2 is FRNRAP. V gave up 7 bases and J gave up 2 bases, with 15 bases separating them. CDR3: CASALRDPAYNEQFF. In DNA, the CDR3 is TGTGCTAGTGCCCTCCGGGACCCAGCCTACAATGAGCAGTTCTTC.

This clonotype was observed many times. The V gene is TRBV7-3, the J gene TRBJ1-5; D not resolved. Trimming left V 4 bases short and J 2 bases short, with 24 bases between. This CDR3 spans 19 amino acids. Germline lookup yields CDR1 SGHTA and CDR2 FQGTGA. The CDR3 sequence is CASSSLLSRKGNGNQPQHF. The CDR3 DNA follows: TGTGCCAGCAGCTCCCTTTTGTCCAGGAAGGGAAACGGCAATCAGCCCCAGCATTTT.

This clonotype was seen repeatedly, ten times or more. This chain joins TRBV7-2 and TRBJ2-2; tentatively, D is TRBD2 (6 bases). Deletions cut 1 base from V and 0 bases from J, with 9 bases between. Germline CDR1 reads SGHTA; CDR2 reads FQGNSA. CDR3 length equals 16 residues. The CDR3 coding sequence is TGTGCCAGCAGCTTAGTCGGCGGGGCGAACACCGGGGAGCTGTTTTTT. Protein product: CASSLVGGANTGELFF.

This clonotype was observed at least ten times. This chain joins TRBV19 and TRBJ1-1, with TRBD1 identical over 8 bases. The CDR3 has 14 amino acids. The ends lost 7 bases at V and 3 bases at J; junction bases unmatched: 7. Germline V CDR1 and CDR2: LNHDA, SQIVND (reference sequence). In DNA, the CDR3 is TGTGCCAGTACTCCCGGGACAGGTTACACTGAAGCTTTCTTT. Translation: CASTPGTGYTEAFF.

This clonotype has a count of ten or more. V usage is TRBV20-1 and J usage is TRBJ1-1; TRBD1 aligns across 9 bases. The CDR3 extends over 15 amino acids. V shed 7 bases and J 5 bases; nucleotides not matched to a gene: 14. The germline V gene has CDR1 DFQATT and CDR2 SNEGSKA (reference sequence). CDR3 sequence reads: CSGGMDRGIWTEAFF. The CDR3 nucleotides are TGCAGTGGTGGGATGGACAGGGGCATTTGGACTGAAGCTTTCTTT.

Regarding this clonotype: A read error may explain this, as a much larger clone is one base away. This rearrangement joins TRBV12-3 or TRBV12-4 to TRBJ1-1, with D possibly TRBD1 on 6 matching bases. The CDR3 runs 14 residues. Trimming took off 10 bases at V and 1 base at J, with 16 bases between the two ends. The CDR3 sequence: CATSRGAGNTEAFF. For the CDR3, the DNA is TGTGCCACCTCACGGGGGGCCGGGAACACTGAAGCTTTCTTT.

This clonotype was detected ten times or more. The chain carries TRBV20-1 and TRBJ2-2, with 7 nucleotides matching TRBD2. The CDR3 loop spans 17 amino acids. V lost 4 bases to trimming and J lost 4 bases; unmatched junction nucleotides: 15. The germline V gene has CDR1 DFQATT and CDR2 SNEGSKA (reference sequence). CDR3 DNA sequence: TGCAGTGCTACGAGAGATCTAGCTGGGGGGGTCACCGGGGAGCTGTTTTTT. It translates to CSATRDLAGGVTGELFF.

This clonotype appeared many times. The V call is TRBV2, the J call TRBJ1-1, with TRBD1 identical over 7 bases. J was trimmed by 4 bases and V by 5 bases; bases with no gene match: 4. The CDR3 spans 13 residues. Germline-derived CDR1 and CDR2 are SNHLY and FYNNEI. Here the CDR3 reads CASSNRGATEAFF. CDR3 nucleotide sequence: TGTGCCAGCAGTAACAGGGGCGCCACTGAAGCTTTCTTT.

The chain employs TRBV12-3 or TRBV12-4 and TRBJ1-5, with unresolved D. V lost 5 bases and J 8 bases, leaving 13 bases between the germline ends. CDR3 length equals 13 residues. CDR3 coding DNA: TGTGCCAGCAGTCTTGGAGAAAATGAGCCCCAGCATTTT. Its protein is CASSLGENEPQHF.

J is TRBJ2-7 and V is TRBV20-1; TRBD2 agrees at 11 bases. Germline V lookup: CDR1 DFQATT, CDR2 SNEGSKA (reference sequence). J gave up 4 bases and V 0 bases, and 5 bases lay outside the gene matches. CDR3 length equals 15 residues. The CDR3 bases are TGCAGTGCTAGAGAAAGACTAGCGGGATTTTACGAGCAGTACTTC. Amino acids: CSARERLAGFYEQYF.